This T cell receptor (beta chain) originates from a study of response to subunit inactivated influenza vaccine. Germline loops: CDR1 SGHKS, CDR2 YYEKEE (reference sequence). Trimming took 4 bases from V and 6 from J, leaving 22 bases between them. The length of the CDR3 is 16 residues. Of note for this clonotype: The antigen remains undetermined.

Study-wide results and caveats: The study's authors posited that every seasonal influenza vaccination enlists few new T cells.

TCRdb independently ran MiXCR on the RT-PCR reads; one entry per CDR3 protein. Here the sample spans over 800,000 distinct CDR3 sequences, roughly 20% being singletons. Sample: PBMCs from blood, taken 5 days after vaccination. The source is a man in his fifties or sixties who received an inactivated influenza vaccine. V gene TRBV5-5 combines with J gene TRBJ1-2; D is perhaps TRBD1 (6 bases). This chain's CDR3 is CASSLGAGSVLDGYTF. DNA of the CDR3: TGTGCCAGCAGCCTGGGGGCAGGGTCGGTACTCGATGGCTACACCTTC.